Following are 29 T cell receptor beta chains from one sample sequenced in a study of neurological immune-mediated disorders. MiXCR was run by TCRdb on the 5' RACE reads, yielding one entry per CDR3 protein. The table includes about 38,000 distinct CDR3 sequences, 6.5% to 8.5% detected once. The sample taken for sequencing was CD4+ T cells from blood. Every receptor here comes from a man between 50 and 59 years old in good health.

This clonotype appeared many times. The chain employs TRBV20-1 and TRBJ1-2; a possible D gene is TRBD1 (5 bases). This CDR3 contains 12 residues. Germline loops: CDR1 DFQATT, CDR2 SNEGSKA (reference sequence). V was clipped by 5 bases and J by 5 bases, with 12 bases between them. CDR3: CSASPGLYGYTF. In DNA, the CDR3 is TGCAGTGCTTCTCCGGGGCTTTATGGCTACACCTTC.

This clonotype was picked up many times. V is TRBV14 and J is TRBJ2-5; 7 positions agree with TRBD1. Germline CDR1 is SGHDN and CDR2 is FVKESK. The V and J ends lost 0 bases and 11 bases, in that order; junction bases with no gene match: 3. The CDR3 runs to 12 residues. As DNA, the CDR3 is TGTGCCAGCAGCCAAGAAGGGACAGTTCAGTACTTC. Translating gives CASSQEGTVQYF.

In its sample, this clonotype ranks as medium-sized. The rearrangement uses TRBV28 and TRBJ2-2; 7 bases line up with TRBD1. Trimming at V came to 8 bases and at J to 0 bases, leaving 6 bases not matched to a gene. CDR3 length: 15 amino acids. CDR1 and CDR2 from the germline V gene are MDHEN and SYDVKM. The CDR3: CASLPGQPNTGELFF. CDR3 bases: TGTGCCAGCTTGCCGGGACAGCCGAACACCGGGGAGCTGTTTTTT. Drawing the rest from reference TRBV28 and TRBJ2-2, the complete variable domain is DVKVTQSSRYLVKRTGEKVFLECVQDMDHENMFWYRQDPGLGLRLIYFSYDVKMKEKGDIPEGYSVSREKKERFSLILESASTNQTSMYLCASLPGQPNTGELFFGEGSRLTVL.

This clonotype was counted many times. The chain uses TRBV5-6 and TRBJ2-7; 8 bases line up with TRBD1. The junction had 4 bases not matched to a gene; V was cut back by 2 bases and J by 3 bases. Germline CDR1 reads SGHDT; CDR2 reads YYEEEE. The CDR3 sequence is 14 residues long. The CDR3 DNA reads TGTGCCAGCAGCTTTAGGACAGGGATCTACGAGCAGTACTTC. Its translation is CASSFRTGIYEQYF.

This clonotype occurred many times. CDR3 DNA: TGTGCCAGCGGAAGGGTTGGGGCGAACTACGAGCAGTACTTC. The encoded protein is CASGRVGANYEQYF. The chain carries TRBV6-2 or TRBV6-3 and TRBJ2-7, with a tentative D call TRBD1 (5 bases). CDR3 length: 14 amino acids. The germline gives CDR1 MNHEY, CDR2 SVGEGT. The V and J ends lost 8 bases and 3 bases respectively, with 17 bases between them.

For this clonotype: Since the CDR3 does not end with the conserved phenylalanine or tryptophan, this likely comes from a read error. The chain carries TRBV29-1 and TRBJ2-1; 7 bases are shared with TRBD2. Germline V gene data show CDR1 as SQVTM and CDR2 as ANQGSEA. The CDR3 runs to 14 residues. DNA for the CDR3: TGCAGCTTTGAACGTGGTAACACGGGGGGTGAGCAGTTCCTC. As protein: CSFERGNTGGEQFL.

This clonotype has ten or more counts. The rearrangement uses TRBV7-2 and TRBJ2-3; 10 bases agree with TRBD1. V was pared by 2 bases and J by 4 bases, with 12 bases of the junction left unmatched. The germline CDR1 and CDR2 sequences are SGHTA and FQGNSA. This CDR3 is 18 amino acids long. For the CDR3, the DNA is TGTGCCAGCAGCTTAAGACAGGGGGCGGGCCGGGGTGCAGATACGCAGTATTTT. Residues: CASSLRQGAGRGADTQYF.

This clonotype was observed at least ten times. This chain uses TRBV10-3 with TRBJ1-1; 8 bases align to TRBD1. The germline V gene encodes CDR1 ENHRY and CDR2 SYGVKD. V shed 6 bases and J 5 bases; nucleotides not matched to a gene: 8. The CDR3 loop spans 14 amino acids. CDR3 region: CAISATGGDTEAFF. CDR3 coding DNA: TGTGCCATCAGCGCTACAGGGGGGGATACTGAAGCTTTCTTT.

The J gene is TRBJ2-3, the V gene TRBV7-2; D not certain. The CDR3 extends over 15 amino acids. The V and J ends lost 4 bases and 1 base respectively, with 12 bases between them. CDR1 and CDR2 from the germline V gene are SGHTA and FQGNSA. CDR3 region: CASSSPSVGTDTQYF. CDR3 nucleotides: TGTGCCAGCAGCTCCCCCTCGGTCGGCACAGATACGCAGTATTTT.

In its sample, this clonotype was seen many times. The rearrangement uses TRBV20-1 and TRBJ1-5, with 9 nucleotides matching TRBD1. The CDR3 length is 16 residues. Germline lookup yields CDR1 DFQATT and CDR2 SNEGSKA (reference sequence). With 6 bases clipped from V and 2 bases from J, the junction kept 11 bases outside the gene matches. The DNA of the CDR3 is TGCAGTGCCCGAACAGGGGGACAGGGCGGCAATCAGCCCCAGCATTTT. Protein product: CSARTGGQGGNQPQHF.

This clonotype was seen many times. The chain couples TRBV18 to TRBJ2-7; D call uncertain. V was shortened by 1 base and J by 0 bases, with 10 bases between the two germline ends. Germline CDR1 KGHSH, CDR2 LQKENI. This CDR3 spans 15 amino acids. CDR3 sequence reads: CASSPLNAGSYEQYF. As DNA, the CDR3 is TGTGCCAGCTCACCACTGAACGCCGGCTCCTACGAGCAGTACTTC.

This clonotype was detected ten times or more. This chain joins TRBV7-8 and TRBJ2-5; no reliable D call. The CDR3 is 11 amino acids. V lost 0 bases and J lost 10, with 6 bases in between. Per the germline V gene, CDR1 is SGHVS and CDR2 is FQNEAQ. CDR3 in DNA: TGTGCCAGCAGCTTAGCGGGCATCCAGTACTTC. This gives the protein CASSLAGIQYF.

This clonotype was detected ten times or more. J is TRBJ1-5 and V is TRBV20-1, with 8 bases lining up with TRBD1. The CDR3 is 16 residues long. Germline values: CDR1 DFQATT, CDR2 SNEGSKA (reference sequence). V dropped 1 base and J dropped 0; count of bases not matched to a gene: 5. The CDR3 region has the DNA TGCAGTGCTAGAGCAGGGGGCCATTATAGCAATCAGCCCCAGCATTTT. The encoded protein is CSARAGGHYSNQPQHF.

This clonotype was observed a handful of times. This rearrangement joins TRBV5-1 to TRBJ1-6; D ambiguous. Germline V lookup: CDR1 SGHRS, CDR2 YFSETQ. This CDR3 comprises 15 residues. The V and J ends lost 0 bases and 6 bases respectively, with 10 bases between them. The CDR3 region is CASSLDSGVNSPLHF. In DNA form, the CDR3 reads TGCGCCAGCAGCTTGGACTCTGGGGTTAATTCACCCCTCCACTTT.

The sample holds many counts of this clonotype. This sequence joins TRBV7-2 and TRBJ2-3; D remains unclear. This CDR3 is built from 13 residues. Germline V lookup: CDR1 SGHTA, CDR2 FQGNSA. V lost 2 bases and J 6 bases, leaving 9 bases between the germline ends. CDR3 sequence: CASSLNGWDTQYF. CDR3 DNA sequence: TGTGCCAGCAGCTTAAATGGCTGGGATACGCAGTATTTT.

This clonotype was counted many times. The chain recombines TRBV20-1 with TRBJ2-7; possible D gene TRBD1, 5 bases. The germline V gene has CDR1 DFQATT and CDR2 SNEGSKA (reference sequence). This CDR3 comprises 13 residues. Deletions cut 6 bases from V and 3 bases from J, with 15 bases between. The CDR3 protein is CSARRQGLYEQYF. In DNA form, the CDR3 reads TGCAGTGCCAGGCGCCAGGGCCTCTACGAGCAGTACTTC.

The chain is built from TRBV20-1 and TRBJ2-1, with 7 bases matching TRBD1. The CDR3 loop spans 15 amino acids. V was pared by 7 bases and J by 0 bases, with 9 bases of the junction left unmatched. Germline loops: CDR1 DFQATT, CDR2 SNEGSKA (reference sequence). The CDR3 DNA reads as TGCAGTGGTCGAACAGGGGAAAACTCCTACAATGAGCAGTTCTTC. Translated: CSGRTGENSYNEQFF.

This clonotype was seen many times. The V and J genes are TRBV5-1 and TRBJ1-5, with D possibly TRBD1 on 5 matching bases. Deletions cut 4 bases from V and 3 bases from J, with 11 bases between. Germline CDR1 and CDR2: SGHRS and YFSETQ. CDR3 size: 14 residues. The DNA of the CDR3 is TGCGCCAGCAGCCTCGGACAAGCCAATCAGCCCCAGCATTTT. This translates into CASSLGQANQPQHF. Based on the CDR3 plus reference TRBV5-1 and TRBJ1-5, the full variable domain is KAGVTQTPRYLIKTRGQQVTLSCSPISGHRSVSWYQQTPGQGLQFLFEYFSETQRNKGNFPGRFSGRQFSNSRSEMNVSTLELGDSALYLCASSLGQANQPQHFGDGTRLSIL.

This clonotype was recorded at least ten times. V and J are TRBV20-1 and TRBJ1-6, with 9 positions matching TRBD1. Germline V gene sequence: CDR1 DFQATT, CDR2 SNEGSKA (reference sequence). The V and J ends lost 3 bases and 9 bases, in that order; junction bases with no gene match: 6. This CDR3 region has 14 residues. The CDR3 loop reads CSARLTGGSSPLHF. The CDR3, as DNA: TGCAGTGCTAGGCTAACAGGGGGCAGTTCACCCCTCCACTTT.

This clonotype was counted at least ten times. The chain links TRBV5-1 to TRBJ1-2; D unclear. This CDR3 is built from 15 residues. Trimming pared 0 bases from V and 5 bases from J, leaving 14 bases between. The germline V gene encodes CDR1 SGHRS and CDR2 YFSETQ. As DNA, the CDR3 is TGCGCCAGCAGCTTGGCCGGTCGGGAAGAATATGGCTACACCTTC. It yields the protein CASSLAGREEYGYTF. The full variable domain, with the rest looked up from reference TRBV5-1 and TRBJ1-2, is KAGVTQTPRYLIKTRGQQVTLSCSPISGHRSVSWYQQTPGQGLQFLFEYFSETQRNKGNFPGRFSGRQFSNSRSEMNVSTLELGDSALYLCASSLAGREEYGYTFGSGTRLTVV.

This clonotype was counted at least ten times. The genes are TRBV3-1 and TRBJ2-1; the match to TRBD2 covers 8 bases. This CDR3 comprises 14 residues. Germline CDR1 and CDR2: LGHDT and YNNKEL (reference sequence). Germline trimming cut 4 bases from V and 8 bases from J; bases unmatched to any gene: 7. CDR3 residues: CASSPWTSKDEQFF. The CDR3 DNA reads TGTGCCAGCAGCCCATGGACTAGCAAGGATGAGCAGTTCTTC.

This clonotype was seen at least ten times. The J gene is TRBJ2-7, the V gene TRBV10-3, with 9 bases identical to TRBD2. With 4 bases clipped from V and 2 bases from J, the junction kept 9 bases outside the gene matches. Germline assignment: CDR1 ENHRY and CDR2 SYGVKD. This CDR3 has 16 residues. CDR3 amino acids: CAISGNSAGGAYEQYF. Here the CDR3 DNA reads TGTGCCATCAGTGGGAACTCAGCGGGAGGAGCCTACGAGCAGTACTTC.

Ten or more counts support this clonotype. The rearrangement links TRBV29-1 to TRBJ1-2, with D unclear. Germline loops: CDR1 SQVTM, CDR2 ANQGSEA. CDR3 size: 12 residues. V was shortened by 4 bases and J by 4 bases, with 10 bases between the two germline ends. The CDR3 DNA follows: TGCAGCGTTGCAGAGGGAGGCTATGGCTACACCTTC. Residues: CSVAEGGYGYTF.

This clonotype was detected many times. This sequence joins TRBV9 and TRBJ2-1; 14 nucleotides align to TRBD2. The CDR3 length is 16 residues. Germline CDR1 SGDLS, CDR2 YYNGEE. After removal of 6 bases from V and 9 bases from J, the junction contained 11 bases not matched to a gene. Here the CDR3 DNA reads TGTGCCAGCATGGTCGGGGGACTAGCGGGAGTCGGTGAGCAGTTCTTC. As protein: CASMVGGLAGVGEQFF.

The sample holds many counts of this clonotype. CDR3 in amino acids: CASRMQAGETQYF. CDR3 DNA sequence: TGTGCCAGCAGAATGCAGGCGGGAGAGACCCAGTACTTC. The chain recombines TRBV6-6 with TRBJ2-5; a possible D gene is TRBD2 (5 bases). This CDR3 has 13 amino acids. V was pared by 6 bases and J by 4 bases, with 12 bases between. Germline V lookup: CDR1 MNHNY, CDR2 SVGAGI (reference sequence).

Worth noting for this clonotype: The junction differs from germline at one of its ends, possibly a read error. The chain is built from TRBV28 and TRBJ1-1, with a possible D match to TRBD1 (6 bases). Germline CDR1 reads MDHEN; CDR2 reads SYDVKM. The CDR3 length is 14 residues. CDR3: CVSSLSGRGGEAFF. For the CDR3, the DNA is TGTGTCAGCAGTTTATCAGGCAGGGGTGGTGAAGCTTTCTTT.

This clonotype was detected ten times or more. V is TRBV24-1 and J is TRBJ2-2, with D unclear. The V gene's germline CDR1 is KGHDR and CDR2 SFDVKD. This CDR3 region has 12 residues. V dropped 5 bases and J dropped 6 bases, with 6 bases sitting between them. The CDR3 reads CATSAGPGELFF. Written as DNA, the CDR3 is TGTGCCACCAGTGCGGGCCCCGGGGAGCTGTTTTTT.

This clonotype occurred many times. The chain has TRBV28 and TRBJ1-5, with D unresolved. V lost 3 bases, J lost 5 bases, and 14 bases lay in between. CDR1 and CDR2 (germline): MDHEN, SYDVKM. This CDR3 region has 15 residues. CDR3 in amino acids: CASSFSHRAYQPQHF. CDR3 bases: TGTGCCAGCAGTTTCTCCCATCGCGCCTATCAGCCCCAGCATTTT.

The sample holds a few counts of this clonotype. The chain is built from TRBV7-3 and TRBJ2-1; maybe TRBD1 (5 bases). This CDR3 region has 15 residues. The V gene's germline CDR1 is SGHTA and CDR2 FQGTGA. V was cut by 4 bases and J by 4 bases, with 14 bases left in between. This CDR3 is CASSSPVGEYNEQFF. In DNA, the CDR3 is TGTGCCAGCAGCTCCCCAGTAGGGGAATACAATGAGCAGTTCTTC. Full variable domain (missing parts from reference TRBV7-3 and TRBJ2-1): GAGVSQTPSNKVTEKGKYVELRCDPISGHTALYWYRQSLGQGPEFLIYFQGTGAADDSGLPNDRFFAVRPEGSVSTLKIQRTERGDSAVYLCASSSPVGEYNEQFFGPGTRLTVL.